This T cell receptor (beta chain) was identified during a study of shared clonotypes between healthy human individuals. Study-wide points: Among donors, sharing of clonotypes was expected to be affected by sequencing depth. Sharing across a handful of donors was seen in roughly 5% of naive CD4 clonotypes.

Each subset's genomic DNA was split evenly across several immunoSEQ plates. The method was immunoSEQ multiplex PCR; TCRdb's version includes in-frame clones alone and lacks a portion of them. The sample has about 2 million clones, approximately 94% seen once. Naive CD8 cells lacked CD45RO, underwent positive selection for CCR7 and left out terminally differentiated effector memory CD45RA+ cells. About this clone itself: Its antigen is not known.

This CDR3 is 11 amino acids long. CDR1 SQVTM and CDR2 ANQGSEA come from the germline V gene. Material: naive CD8+ T cells sorted from blood. This receptor was taken from a young man in good health. This chain connects TRBV29-1 to TRBJ2-5; D is ambiguous. The J call could be wrong; TRBJ2-7 is a better fit for the DNA end. In DNA, the CDR3 is TGCAGCGTTGAGGGTCGGAACGAGCAGTACTTC. This encodes CSVEGRNEQYF.